A selection of T cell receptor beta chains follows, all from one sample in a study of identical twins. TCRdb independently ran MiXCR on the 5' RACE reads; one entry per CDR3 protein. The repertoire includes around 250,000 distinct CDR3 sequences, about an eighth of them detected once, and 4% to 5% sits in the top ten. The sample was also linked to a second study, of yellow fever vaccine responses in identical twins.

Sequenced sample: memory (CD45RO+) T cells sorted from blood. The source of these receptors is a woman aged 18 to 35 in good health. Both conserved end residues are part of each CDR3. Each record gives: V gene, CDR3 length, clone size, J gene, D gene, CDR3 DNA, CDR3 protein. The D gene is left open where the match is weak. Size tells how often a clone was seen (once, few, many) or the class of an expanded clone, and some rows leave it out.

TRBV6-2/TRBV6-3	14	few	TRBJ2-3	-	TGTGCCAGCAGCCCGCTTCTAAGCACAGATACGCAGTATTTT	CASSPLLSTDTQYF
TRBV20-1	14	-	TRBJ1-1	-	TGCAGTGCTAGGGGGGACGCCGTGAACACTGAAGCTTTCTTT	CSARGDAVNTEAFF
TRBV7-2	16	many	TRBJ2-1	-	TGTGCCAGCAGCTTAGCTTACAAGAGCTCCTACAATGAGCAGTTCTTC	CASSLAYKSSYNEQFF
TRBV28	15	-	TRBJ2-7	TRBD1	TGTGCCAGCAGTTCCCCCGGGACAGGGGTATACGAGCAGTACTTC	CASSSPGTGVYEQYF
TRBV6-1	14	-	TRBJ2-1	-	TGTGCCAGCAAGGTCAGGGGCGGGTTCGATGAGCAGTTCTTC	CASKVRGGFDEQFF
TRBV6-1	14	few	TRBJ1-4	-	TGTGCCAGCAGGCCCGGGACCATGGGAGAAAAACTGTTTTTT	CASRPGTMGEKLFF
TRBV20-1	15	-	TRBJ2-7	TRBD1	TGCAGTGCTAGCCCCCCGGGACAGGGGGAGAACGAGCAGTACTTC	CSASPPGQGENEQYF
TRBV12-5	12	-	TRBJ2-7	-	TGTGCCAGCTGTGGAGACTCCTACGAGCAGTACTTC	CASCGDSYEQYF
TRBV6-5	17	few	TRBJ2-7	TRBD2	TGTGCCAGCAGTTACACAGGGACTAGCGGAAGTCATTACGAGCAGTACTTC	CASSYTGTSGSHYEQYF
TRBV7-2	15	few	TRBJ1-5	-	TGTGCCAGCAGCTTAGCTAGGCACAGGAGCCAGCCCCAGCATTTT	CASSLARHRSQPQHF
TRBV20-1	14	few	TRBJ2-7	TRBD2	TGCAGTGCCCTCATGAGCGGGGGGGTCTACGAGCAGTACTTC	CSALMSGGVYEQYF
TRBV7-8	13	-	TRBJ2-7	-	TGTGCCAGCGCCATAGGGGGAACCTACGAGCAGTACTTC	CASAIGGTYEQYF
TRBV27	13	few	TRBJ1-1	-	TGTGCCAGCAGGCTCGGAGTGGACACTGAAGCTTTCTTT	CASRLGVDTEAFF
TRBV4-3	17	many	TRBJ1-6	TRBD1	TGCGCCAGCAGCCAAGATCCTGCGGGGACAGGGTATTCACCCCTCCACTTT	CASSQDPAGTGYSPLHF
TRBV7-2	13	-	TRBJ1-5	TRBD1	TGTGCCAGCAGCTACAGGGGAGGTCAGCCCCAGCATTTT	CASSYRGGQPQHF
TRBV12-3/TRBV12-4	14	many	TRBJ2-7	TRBD1	TGTGCCAGCAACCGACAGGGGCAGGGCTACGAGCAGTACTTC	CASNRQGQGYEQYF
TRBV20-1	15	many	TRBJ2-1	-	TGCAGTGCTAGAGATCTTGGCAGTTCGTACAATGAGCAGTTCTTC	CSARDLGSSYNEQFF
TRBV5-1	14	once	TRBJ2-7	TRBD1	TGCGCCAGCAGCTTCGACAGGGCAGGTTACGAGCAGTACTTC	CASSFDRAGYEQYF
TRBV7-3	17	few	TRBJ2-3	TRBD2	TGTGCCAGCAGCTTCGGACTAGCGGGGGCTCCCACAGATACGCAGTATTTT	CASSFGLAGAPTDTQYF
TRBV6-2/TRBV6-3	15	few	TRBJ2-5	TRBD2	TGTGCCAGCAGACGACTAGCGGGAGATTCCAAGACCCAGTACTTC	CASRRLAGDSKTQYF
TRBV7-9	10	few	TRBJ2-5	-	TGTGCCAGCAGCCGACAGGCCACGTACTTC	CASSRQATYF
TRBV5-4	14	few	TRBJ2-7	-	TGTGCCAGTTCCCGGGACCTGATCACCTACGAGCAGTACTTC	CASSRDLITYEQYF
TRBV27	13	-	TRBJ2-2	-	TGTGCCAGCAGTTTGCGACTTGGCGGGGAGCTGTTTTTT	CASSLRLGGELFF